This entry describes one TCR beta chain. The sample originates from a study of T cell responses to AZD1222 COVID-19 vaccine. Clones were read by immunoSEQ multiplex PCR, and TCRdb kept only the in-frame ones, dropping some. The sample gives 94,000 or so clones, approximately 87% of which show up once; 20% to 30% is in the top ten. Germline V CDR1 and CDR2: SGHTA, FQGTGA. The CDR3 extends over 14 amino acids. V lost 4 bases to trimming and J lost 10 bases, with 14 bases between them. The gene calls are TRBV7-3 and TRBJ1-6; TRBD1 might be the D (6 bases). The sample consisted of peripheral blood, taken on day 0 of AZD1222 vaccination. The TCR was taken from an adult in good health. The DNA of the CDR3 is TGTGCCAGCAGCTCAACGCCGGGGGGCTCACCCCTCCACTTT. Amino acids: CASSSTPGGSPLHF.